This record looks at one T cell receptor (beta chain) sequence and its context. The antigen remains undetermined. CDR1 MNHEY and CDR2 SVGAGI come from the germline V gene. V lost 6 bases and J 12 bases, leaving 18 bases between the germline ends. The length of the CDR3 is 14 residues. The data derive from a study of cytomegalovirus exposure and HLA in healthy donors. Whole-study results and caveats: In a later analysis, donors in an Asian-associated ancestry cluster reportedly had fewer N-insertions in productive TCRs than the cohort mean. Another analysis was done later, and it associated around 15,000 TCR beta sequences with HLA alleles at 0.05 false discovery rate. Common viral pathogens seemed, in a later analysis, to connect with several of the most significant clusters. Among the CMV-associated chains, three were confirmed in vitro as specific for CMV antigens.

The primer mix had 60 Vbeta and 13 Jbeta primers. Data came from immunoSEQ multiplex PCR; TCRdb stores just in-frame clones and leaves some out. The sample comprises about 160,000 clones, around 75% of which are singletons, and 4.7% rests with the top ten. The sample comprised PBMCs. The chain combines TRBV6-5 with TRBJ1-6, with a weak D call TRBD1 (6 bases). The clonotype comes from a man between 18 and 35 years old in good health and CMV-seropositive. CDR3 in amino acids: CASRETGKVGPLHF. CDR3 in DNA: TGTGCCAGCAGAGAAACAGGGAAGGTAGGACCCCTCCACTTT.